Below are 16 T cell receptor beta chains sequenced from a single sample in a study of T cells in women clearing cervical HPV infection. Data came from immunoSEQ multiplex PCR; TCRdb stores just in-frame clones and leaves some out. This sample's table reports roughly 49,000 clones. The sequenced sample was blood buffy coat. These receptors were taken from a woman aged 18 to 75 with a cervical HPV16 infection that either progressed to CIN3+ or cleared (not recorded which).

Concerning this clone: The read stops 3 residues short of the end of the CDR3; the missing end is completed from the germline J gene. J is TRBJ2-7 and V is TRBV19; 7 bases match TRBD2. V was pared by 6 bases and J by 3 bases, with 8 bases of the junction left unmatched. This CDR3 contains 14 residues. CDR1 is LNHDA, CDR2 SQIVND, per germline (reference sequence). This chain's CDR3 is CASSQRGYLYEQYF. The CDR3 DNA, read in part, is TGTGCCAGTAGCCAGCGGGGTTATCTCTACGAG.

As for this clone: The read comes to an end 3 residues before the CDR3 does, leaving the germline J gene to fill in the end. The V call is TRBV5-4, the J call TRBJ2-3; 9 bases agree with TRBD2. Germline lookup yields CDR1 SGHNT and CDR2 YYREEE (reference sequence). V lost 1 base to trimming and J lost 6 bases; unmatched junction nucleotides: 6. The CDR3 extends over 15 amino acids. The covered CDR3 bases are TGTGCCAGCAGCTTGAGGGCGGGGGGGAGGGATACG. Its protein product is CASSLRAGGRDT. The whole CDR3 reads CASSLRAGGRDTQYF.

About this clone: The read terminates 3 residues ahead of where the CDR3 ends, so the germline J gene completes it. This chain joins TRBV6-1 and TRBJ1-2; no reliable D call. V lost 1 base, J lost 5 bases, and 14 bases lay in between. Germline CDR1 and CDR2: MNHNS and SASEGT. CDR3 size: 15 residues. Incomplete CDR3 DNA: TGTGCCAGCAGTGAAGGGTTTCCTCCGCGGTATGGC. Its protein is CASSEGFPPRYG. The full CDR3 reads CASSEGFPPRYGYTF.

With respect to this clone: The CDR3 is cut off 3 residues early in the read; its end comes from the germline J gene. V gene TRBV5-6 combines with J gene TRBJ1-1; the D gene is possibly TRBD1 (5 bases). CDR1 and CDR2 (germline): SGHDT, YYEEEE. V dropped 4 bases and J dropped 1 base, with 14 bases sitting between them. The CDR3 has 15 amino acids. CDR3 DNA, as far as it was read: TGTGCCAGCAGCCCGGTCGGGGGGGGGAACACTGAA. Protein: CASSPVGGGNTE. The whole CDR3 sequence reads CASSPVGGGNTEAFF.

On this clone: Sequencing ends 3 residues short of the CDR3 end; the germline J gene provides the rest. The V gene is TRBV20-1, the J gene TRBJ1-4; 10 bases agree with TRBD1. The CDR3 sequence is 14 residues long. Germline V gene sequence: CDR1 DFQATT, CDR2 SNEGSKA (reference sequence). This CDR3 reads CSAPTGGDNSPLFF. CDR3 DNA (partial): TGCAGTGCCCCGACAGGGGGCGATAATTCACCA.

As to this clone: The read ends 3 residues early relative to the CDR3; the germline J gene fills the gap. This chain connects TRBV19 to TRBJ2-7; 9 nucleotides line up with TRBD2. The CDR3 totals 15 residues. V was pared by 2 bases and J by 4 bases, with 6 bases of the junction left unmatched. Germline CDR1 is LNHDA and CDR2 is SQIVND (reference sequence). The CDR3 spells CASSISGGPIYEQYF. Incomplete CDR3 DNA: TGTGCCAGTAGTATAAGCGGGGGGCCCATTTACGAG. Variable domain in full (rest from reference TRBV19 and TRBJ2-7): DGGITQSPKYLFRKEGQNVTLSCEQNLNHDAMYWYRQDPGQGLRLIYYSQIVNDFQKGDIAEGYSVSREKKESFPLTVTSAQKNPTAFYLCASSISGGPIYEQYFGPGTRLTVT.

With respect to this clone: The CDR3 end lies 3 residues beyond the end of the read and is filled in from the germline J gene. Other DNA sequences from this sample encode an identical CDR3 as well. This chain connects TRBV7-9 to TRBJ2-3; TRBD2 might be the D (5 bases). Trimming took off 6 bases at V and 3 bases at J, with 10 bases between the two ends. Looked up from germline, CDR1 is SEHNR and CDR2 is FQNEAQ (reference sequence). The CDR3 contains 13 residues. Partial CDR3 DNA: TGTGCCAGCAGTCTCAGCGGTACAGATACG. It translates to CASSLSGTDT. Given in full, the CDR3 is CASSLSGTDTQYF.

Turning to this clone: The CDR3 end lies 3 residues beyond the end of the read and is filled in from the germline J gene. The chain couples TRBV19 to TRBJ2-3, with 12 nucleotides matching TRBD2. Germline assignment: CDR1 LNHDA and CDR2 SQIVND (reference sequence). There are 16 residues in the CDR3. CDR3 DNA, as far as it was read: TGTGCCAGTAGTATCGGACTAGCGGGGTTAACGGAGACG. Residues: CASSIGLAGLTET. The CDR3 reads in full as CASSIGLAGLTETQYF.

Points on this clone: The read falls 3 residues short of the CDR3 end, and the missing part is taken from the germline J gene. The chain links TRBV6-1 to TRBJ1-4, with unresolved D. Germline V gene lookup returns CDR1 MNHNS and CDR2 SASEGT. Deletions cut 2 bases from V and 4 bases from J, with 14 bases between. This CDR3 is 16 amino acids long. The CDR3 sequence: CASSEYGGLINEKLFF. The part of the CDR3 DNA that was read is TGTGCCAGCAGTGAATATGGAGGGTTGATTAATGAAAAA.

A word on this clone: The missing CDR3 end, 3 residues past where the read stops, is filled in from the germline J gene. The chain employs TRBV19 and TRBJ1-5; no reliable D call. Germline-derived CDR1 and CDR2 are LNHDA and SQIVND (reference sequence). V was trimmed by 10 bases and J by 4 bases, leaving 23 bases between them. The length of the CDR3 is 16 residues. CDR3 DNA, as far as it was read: TGTGCCATTTCCGATCAAGGGTTTGGAGAAAATCAGCCC. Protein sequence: CAISDQGFGENQP. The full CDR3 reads CAISDQGFGENQPQHF.

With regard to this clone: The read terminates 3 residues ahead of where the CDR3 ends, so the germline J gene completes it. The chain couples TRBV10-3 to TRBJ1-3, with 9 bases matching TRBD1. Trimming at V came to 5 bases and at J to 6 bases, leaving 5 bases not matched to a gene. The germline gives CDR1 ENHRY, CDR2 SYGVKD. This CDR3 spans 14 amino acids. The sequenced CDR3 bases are TGTGCCATCAGTACAGGACAGGGGACAAACACC. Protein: CAISTGQGTNT. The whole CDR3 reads CAISTGQGTNTIYF.

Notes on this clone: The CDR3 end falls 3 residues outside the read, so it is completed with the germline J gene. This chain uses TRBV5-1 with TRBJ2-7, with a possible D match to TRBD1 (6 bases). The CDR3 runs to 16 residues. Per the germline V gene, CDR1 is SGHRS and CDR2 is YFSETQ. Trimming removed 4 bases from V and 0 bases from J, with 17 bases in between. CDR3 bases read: TGCGCCAGCAGCCTAGGACAGACTTCTGTCTCCTACGAG. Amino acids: CASSLGQTSVSYE. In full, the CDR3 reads CASSLGQTSVSYEQYF. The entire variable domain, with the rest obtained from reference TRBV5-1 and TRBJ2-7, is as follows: KAGVTQTPRYLIKTRGQQVTLSCSPISGHRSVSWYQQTPGQGLQFLFEYFSETQRNKGNFPGRFSGRQFSNSRSEMNVSTLELGDSALYLCASSLGQTSVSYEQYFGPGTRLTVT.

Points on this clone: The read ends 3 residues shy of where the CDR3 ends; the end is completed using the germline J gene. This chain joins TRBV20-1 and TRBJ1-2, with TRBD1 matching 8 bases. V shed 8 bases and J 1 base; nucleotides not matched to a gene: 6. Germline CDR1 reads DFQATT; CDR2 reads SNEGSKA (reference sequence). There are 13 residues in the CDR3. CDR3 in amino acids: CSNQGAFNYGYTF. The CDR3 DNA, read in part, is TGCAGTAATCAGGGGGCTTTTAACTATGGC.

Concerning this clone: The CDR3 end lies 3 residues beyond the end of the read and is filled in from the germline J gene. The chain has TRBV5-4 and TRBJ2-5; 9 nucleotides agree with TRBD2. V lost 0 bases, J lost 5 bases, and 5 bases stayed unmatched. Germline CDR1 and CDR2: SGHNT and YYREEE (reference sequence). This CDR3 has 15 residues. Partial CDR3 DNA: TGTGCCAGCAGCTTGGGGCGGGGGGGCCGGGAGACC. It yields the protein CASSLGRGGRET. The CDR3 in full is CASSLGRGGRETQYF.

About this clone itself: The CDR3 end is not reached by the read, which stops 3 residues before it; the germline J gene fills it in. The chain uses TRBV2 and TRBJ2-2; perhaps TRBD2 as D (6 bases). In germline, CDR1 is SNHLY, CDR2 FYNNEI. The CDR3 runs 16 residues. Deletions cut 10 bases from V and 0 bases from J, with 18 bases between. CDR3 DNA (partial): TGTGCCACTAACGAAGGGACTGCTGCGAACACCGGGGAG. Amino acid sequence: CATNEGTAANTGE. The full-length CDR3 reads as CATNEGTAANTGELFF. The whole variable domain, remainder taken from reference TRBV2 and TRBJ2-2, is EPEVTQTPSHQVTQMGQEVILRCVPISNHLYFYWYRQILGQKVEFLVSFYNNEISEKSEIFDDQFSVERPDGSNFTLKIRSTKLEDSAMYFCATNEGTAANTGELFFGEGSRLTVL.

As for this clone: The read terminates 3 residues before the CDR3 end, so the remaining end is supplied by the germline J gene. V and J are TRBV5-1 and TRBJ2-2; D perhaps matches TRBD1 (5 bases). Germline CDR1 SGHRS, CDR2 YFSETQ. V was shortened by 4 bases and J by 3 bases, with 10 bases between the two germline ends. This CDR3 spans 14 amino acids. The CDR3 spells CASSQDTHTGELFF. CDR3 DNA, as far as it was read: TGCGCCAGCAGCCAGGACACCCACACCGGGGAG.